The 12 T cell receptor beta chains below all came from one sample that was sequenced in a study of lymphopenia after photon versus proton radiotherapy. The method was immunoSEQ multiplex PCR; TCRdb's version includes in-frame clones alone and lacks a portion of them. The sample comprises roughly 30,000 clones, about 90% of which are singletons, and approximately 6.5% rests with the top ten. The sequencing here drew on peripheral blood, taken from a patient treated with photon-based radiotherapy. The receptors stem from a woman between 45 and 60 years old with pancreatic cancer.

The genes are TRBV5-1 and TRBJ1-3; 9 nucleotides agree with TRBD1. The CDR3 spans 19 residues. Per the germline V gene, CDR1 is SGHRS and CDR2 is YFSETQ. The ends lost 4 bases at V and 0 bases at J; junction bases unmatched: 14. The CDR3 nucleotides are TGCGCCAGCAGCCTTCCTGGACAGGGGACCTCCAGCTCTGGAAACACCATATATTTT. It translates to CASSLPGQGTSSSGNTIYF.

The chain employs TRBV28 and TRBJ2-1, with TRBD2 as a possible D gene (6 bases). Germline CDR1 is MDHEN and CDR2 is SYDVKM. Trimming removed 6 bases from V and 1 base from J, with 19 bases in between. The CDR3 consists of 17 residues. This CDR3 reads CASRISGSPLSYNEQFF. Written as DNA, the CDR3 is TGTGCCAGCAGAATTAGCGGTTCCCCCCTTTCCTACAATGAGCAGTTCTTC. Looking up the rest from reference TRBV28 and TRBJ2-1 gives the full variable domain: DVKVTQSSRYLVKRTGEKVFLECVQDMDHENMFWYRQDPGLGLRLIYFSYDVKMKEKGDIPEGYSVSREKKERFSLILESASTNQTSMYLCASRISGSPLSYNEQFFGPGTRLTVL.

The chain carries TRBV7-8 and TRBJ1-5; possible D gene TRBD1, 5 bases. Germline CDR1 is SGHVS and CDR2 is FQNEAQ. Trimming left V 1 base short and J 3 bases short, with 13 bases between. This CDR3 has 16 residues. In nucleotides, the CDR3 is TGTGCCAGCAGCTTAGGCGGGCAGGGTTACAATCAGCCCCAGCATTTT. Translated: CASSLGGQGYNQPQHF.

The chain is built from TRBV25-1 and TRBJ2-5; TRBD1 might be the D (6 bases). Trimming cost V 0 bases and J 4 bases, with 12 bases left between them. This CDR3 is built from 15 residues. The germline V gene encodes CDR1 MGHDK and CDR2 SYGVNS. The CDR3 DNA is TGTGCCAGCAGTGAATACCTGGGGGCGGGAGAGACCCAGTACTTC. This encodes CASSEYLGAGETQYF.

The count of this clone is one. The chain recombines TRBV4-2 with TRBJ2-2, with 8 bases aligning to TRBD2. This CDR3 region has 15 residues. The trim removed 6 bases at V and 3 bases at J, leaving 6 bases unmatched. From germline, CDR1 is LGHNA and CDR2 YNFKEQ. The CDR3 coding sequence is TGTGCCAGCAGACCGGGACTAGATTACACCGGGGAGCTGTTTTTT. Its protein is CASRPGLDYTGELFF.

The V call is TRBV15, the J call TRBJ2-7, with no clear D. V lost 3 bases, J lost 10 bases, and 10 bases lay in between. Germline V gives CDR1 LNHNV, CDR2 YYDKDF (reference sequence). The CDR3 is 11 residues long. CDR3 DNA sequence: TGTGCCACCAGCAGCCTCAGGATTCAGTACTTC. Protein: CATSSLRIQYF. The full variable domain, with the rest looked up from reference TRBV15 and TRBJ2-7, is DAMVIQNPRYQVTQFGKPVTLSCSQTLNHNVMYWYQQKSSQAPKLLFHYYDKDFNNEADTPDNFQSRRPNTSFCFLDIRSPGLGDTAMYLCATSSLRIQYFGPGTRLTVT.

The CDR3 DNA sequence: TGTGCCAGCAGTTCCCGTGCAGCGGGAGGGTACGAGCAGTACTTC. Its translation is CASSSRAAGGYEQYF. The chain couples TRBV27 to TRBJ2-7; 10 bases line up with TRBD2. V dropped 4 bases and J dropped 4; count of bases not matched to a gene: 7. Germline-derived CDR1 and CDR2 are MNHEY and SMNVEV (reference sequence). This CDR3 contains 15 residues.

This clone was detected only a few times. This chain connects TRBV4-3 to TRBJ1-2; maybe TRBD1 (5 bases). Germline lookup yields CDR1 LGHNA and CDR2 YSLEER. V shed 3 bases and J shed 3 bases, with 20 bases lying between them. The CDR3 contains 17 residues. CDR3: CASSHPGQGWLDYGYTF. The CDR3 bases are TGCGCCAGCAGCCACCCTGGGCAGGGTTGGTTGGACTATGGCTACACCTTC.

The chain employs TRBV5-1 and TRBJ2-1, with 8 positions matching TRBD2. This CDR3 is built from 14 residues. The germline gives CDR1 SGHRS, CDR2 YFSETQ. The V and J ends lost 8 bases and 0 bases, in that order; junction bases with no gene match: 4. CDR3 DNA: TGCGCCAGTTATAGCGGGAACTCCTACAATGAGCAGTTCTTC. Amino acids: CASYSGNSYNEQFF.

CDR3 residues: CASSEFAGAPNQETQYF. CDR3 in DNA: TGTGCCAGCAGTGAATTCGCGGGTGCCCCCAACCAAGAGACCCAGTACTTC. This sequence joins TRBV6-1 and TRBJ2-5; tentatively, D is TRBD2 (5 bases). V was cut by 2 bases and J by 0 bases, with 16 bases left in between. Germline CDR1 and CDR2: MNHNS and SASEGT. The length of the CDR3 is 17 residues.

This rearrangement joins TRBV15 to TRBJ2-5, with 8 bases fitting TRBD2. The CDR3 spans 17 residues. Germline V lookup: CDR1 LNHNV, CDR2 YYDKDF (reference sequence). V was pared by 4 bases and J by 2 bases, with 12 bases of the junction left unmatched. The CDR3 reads CATSTWGGSGEQETQYF. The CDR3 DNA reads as TGTGCCACCAGCACCTGGGGCGGTAGCGGGGAACAAGAGACCCAGTACTTC.

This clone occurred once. The CDR3 DNA is TGTGCCAGCAGCCCCGGACTCCCCCCAGATACGCAGTATTTT. Protein product: CASSPGLPPDTQYF. The gene calls are TRBV7-2 and TRBJ2-3; TRBD2 is a possible D gene (5 bases). Germline V lookup: CDR1 SGHTA, CDR2 FQGNSA. The CDR3 has 14 residues. V was pared by 5 bases and J by 4 bases, with 13 bases between.